A selection of T cell receptor beta chains follows, all from one sample in a study of CD8 T cell repertoires and HIV-1 epitope variants. Here immunoSEQ multiplex PCR was the method, and the copy in TCRdb shows in-frame clones only, minus some. The data hold about 95,000 clones, with just under 75% observed a single time. What was sequenced was uncultured baseline CD8+ T cells from peripheral blood mononuclear cells (PBMCs). The source is a male donor with HIV. Both conserved end residues are part of each CDR3. Fields, in order: clone size, D gene, V gene, J gene, CDR3 DNA, CDR3 protein. The D gene is left open where the match is weak. Clone size, where shown, is once, few, many, or a class for clones that have expanded.

>few|NA|TRBV7-6|TRBJ1-1
TGTGCCAGCAGCTTATCACAGAGCACTGAAGCTTTCTTT
CASSLSQSTEAFF
>NA|NA|TRBV30|TRBJ1-1
TGTGCCTGGAGTGTTGAGGGAGGTCAGGACACTGAAGCTTTCTTT
CAWSVEGGQDTEAFF
>NA|TRBD1|TRBV29-1|TRBJ2-1
TGCAGCGTTGAGGGAGACAGGGACCTCGATGAGCAGTTCTTC
CSVEGDRDLDEQFF
>few|NA|TRBV5-4|TRBJ2-1
TGTGCCAGCAGCTGGGACCAGAACGATGAGCAGTTCTTC
CASSWDQNDEQFF
>once|NA|TRBV2|TRBJ2-7
TGTGCCAGCAGTGTGACAAGTGACTACGAGCAGTACTTC
CASSVTSDYEQYF
>NA|TRBD1|TRBV9|TRBJ2-5
TGTGCCAGCAGCGCACAGGGGAACCAAGAGACCCAGTACTTC
CASSAQGNQETQYF
>few|NA|TRBV19|TRBJ1-2
TGTGCCAGTAGTGAAGGGGGCTATGGCTACACCTTC
CASSEGGYGYTF
>NA|TRBD1|TRBV19|TRBJ1-2
TGTGCCAGTAGTATGGGCGACAGGGCTACGCCGGGCTACACCTTC
CASSMGDRATPGYTF
>NA|NA|TRBV5-6|TRBJ1-6
TGTGCCAGCAGCTTGGAAGGGACACCCTCCTATAATTCACCCCTCCACTTT
CASSLEGTPSYNSPLHF
>NA|NA|TRBV28|TRBJ2-1
TGTGCCAGCAGTCTCCAATCCGGAAGCTACAATGAGCAGTTCTTC
CASSLQSGSYNEQFF
>NA|TRBD2|TRBV10-1|TRBJ2-3
TGCGCCAGCAGTGAGACTAGCGGACTCACAGATACGCAGTATTTT
CASSETSGLTDTQYF
>NA|NA|TRBV28|TRBJ1-5
TGTGCCAGCAGTCAGATAGGGCTATATAGCAATCAGCCCCAGCATTTT
CASSQIGLYSNQPQHF
>few|TRBD1|TRBV20-1|TRBJ1-1
TGCAGTGCTAGAGTCAGGACAGGAGCTTTCTTT
CSARVRTGAFF
>NA|TRBD2|TRBV29-1|TRBJ2-1
TGCAGCGTTGAATGGGCTAGCGGAGGCTCCTACAATGAGCAGTTCTTC
CSVEWASGGSYNEQFF
>NA|TRBD2|TRBV7-2|TRBJ2-7
TGTGCCAGCAGCAAGCCCCTAGCGGGGGTGGAGCAGTACTTC
CASSKPLAGVEQYF
>NA|NA|TRBV19|TRBJ2-7
TGTGCCAGCGGGACATACTACGAGCAGTACTTC
CASGTYYEQYF
>few|TRBD1|TRBV19|TRBJ2-5
TGTGCCAGTAACCTGCCTGGACAGGGGACGGAGACCCAGTACTTC
CASNLPGQGTETQYF
>NA|NA|TRBV9|TRBJ2-2
TGTGCCAGCAGCGCTTACAGGAGGAACACCGGGGAGCTGTTTTTT
CASSAYRRNTGELFF
>few|NA|TRBV18|TRBJ1-5
TGTGCCAGCTCCGAGGACACAGGTGGTAGGACCCAGCATTTT
CASSEDTGGRTQHF
>NA|NA|TRBV27|TRBJ2-1
TGTGCCAGCAGTTCTCCCAATGAGCAGTTCTTC
CASSSPNEQFF
>few|NA|TRBV27|TRBJ2-6
TGTGCCAGCAGTTATTCAGGGGCCAACGTCCTGACTTTC
CASSYSGANVLTF
>NA|NA|TRBV2|TRBJ1-5
TGTGCCAGCAGTGAAGGAGGGGAGCCCCAGCATTTT
CASSEGGEPQHF